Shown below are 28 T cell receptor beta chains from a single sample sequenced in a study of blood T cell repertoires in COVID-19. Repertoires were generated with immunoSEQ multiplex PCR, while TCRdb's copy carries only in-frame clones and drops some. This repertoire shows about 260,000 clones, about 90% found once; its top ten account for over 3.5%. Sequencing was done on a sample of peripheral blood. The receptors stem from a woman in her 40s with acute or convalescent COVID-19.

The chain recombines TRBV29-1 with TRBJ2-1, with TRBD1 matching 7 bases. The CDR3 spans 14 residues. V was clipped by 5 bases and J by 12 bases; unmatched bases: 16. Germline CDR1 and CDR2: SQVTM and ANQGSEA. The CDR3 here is CSVTPPGQLRWQFF. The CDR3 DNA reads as TGCAGCGTTACGCCTCCGGGACAGCTTAGATGGCAGTTCTTC.

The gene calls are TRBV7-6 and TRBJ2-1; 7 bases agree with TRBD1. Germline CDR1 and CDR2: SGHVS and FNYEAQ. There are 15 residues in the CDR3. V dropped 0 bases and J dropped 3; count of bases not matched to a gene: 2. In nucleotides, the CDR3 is TGTGCCAGCAGCTTAGCGGGACAGTTCTACAATGAGCAGTTCTTC. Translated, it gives CASSLAGQFYNEQFF.

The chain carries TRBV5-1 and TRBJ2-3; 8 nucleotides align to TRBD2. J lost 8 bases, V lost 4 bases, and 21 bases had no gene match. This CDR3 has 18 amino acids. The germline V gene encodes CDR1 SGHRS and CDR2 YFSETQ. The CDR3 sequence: CASSPRLLAGGPEGTQYF. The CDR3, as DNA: TGCGCCAGCAGCCCGCGTTTGCTAGCGGGTGGGCCCGAGGGTACGCAGTATTTT.

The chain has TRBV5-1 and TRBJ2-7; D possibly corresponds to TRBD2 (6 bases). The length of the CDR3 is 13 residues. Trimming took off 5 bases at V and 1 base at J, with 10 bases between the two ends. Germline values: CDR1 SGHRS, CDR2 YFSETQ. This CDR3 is CASSWAGSYEQYV. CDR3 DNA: TGCGCCAGCAGTTGGGCGGGATCCTACGAGCAGTACGTC.

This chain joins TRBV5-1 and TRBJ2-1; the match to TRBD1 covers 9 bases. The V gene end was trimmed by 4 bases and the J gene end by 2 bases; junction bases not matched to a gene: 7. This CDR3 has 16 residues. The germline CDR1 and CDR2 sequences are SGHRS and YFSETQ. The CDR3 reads CASSPPGTGPYNEQFF. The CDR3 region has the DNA TGCGCCAGCAGCCCGCCCGGGACAGGGCCCTACAATGAGCAGTTCTTC.

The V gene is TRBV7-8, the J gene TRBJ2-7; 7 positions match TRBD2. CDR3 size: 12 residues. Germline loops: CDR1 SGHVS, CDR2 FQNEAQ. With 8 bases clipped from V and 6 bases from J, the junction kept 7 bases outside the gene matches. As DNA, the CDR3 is TGTGCCAGCTCCCCTACGGGGGGCGAGCAGTACGTC. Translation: CASSPTGGEQYV.

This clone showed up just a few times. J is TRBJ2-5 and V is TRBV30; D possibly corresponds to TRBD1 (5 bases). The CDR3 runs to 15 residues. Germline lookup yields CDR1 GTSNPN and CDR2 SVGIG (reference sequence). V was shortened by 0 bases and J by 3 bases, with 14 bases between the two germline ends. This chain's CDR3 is CAWSVTATGKETQYF. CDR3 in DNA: TGTGCCTGGAGTGTGACAGCGACTGGCAAAGAGACCCAGTACTTC.

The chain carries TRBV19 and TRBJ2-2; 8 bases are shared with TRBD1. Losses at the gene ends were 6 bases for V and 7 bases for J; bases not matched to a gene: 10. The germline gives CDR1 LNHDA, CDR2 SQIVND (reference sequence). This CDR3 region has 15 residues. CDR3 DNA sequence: TGTGCCAGTAGAACTTCGGACAGGGTTGGCGGGGAGCTGTTTTTT. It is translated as CASRTSDRVGGELFF.

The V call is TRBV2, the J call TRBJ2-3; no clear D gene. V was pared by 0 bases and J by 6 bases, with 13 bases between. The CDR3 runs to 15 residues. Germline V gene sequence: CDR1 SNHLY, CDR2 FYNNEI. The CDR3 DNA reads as TGTGCCAGCAGTGAAGCGCTACTCGATTCTGATACGCAGTATTTT. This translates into CASSEALLDSDTQYF.

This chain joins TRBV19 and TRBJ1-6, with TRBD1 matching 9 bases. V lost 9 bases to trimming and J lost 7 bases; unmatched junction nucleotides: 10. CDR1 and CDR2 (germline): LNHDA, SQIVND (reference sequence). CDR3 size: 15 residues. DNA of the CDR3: TGTGCCAGCCGAACGGGGACAGGGTCGAATTCACCCCTCCACTTT. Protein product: CASRTGTGSNSPLHF.

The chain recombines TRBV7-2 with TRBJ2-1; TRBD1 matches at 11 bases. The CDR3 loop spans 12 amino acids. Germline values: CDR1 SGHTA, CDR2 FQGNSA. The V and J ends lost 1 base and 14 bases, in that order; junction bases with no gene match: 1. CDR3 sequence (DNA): TGTGCCAGCAGCTTAGGGACAGGGGGCAAGTTCTTC. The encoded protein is CASSLGTGGKFF.

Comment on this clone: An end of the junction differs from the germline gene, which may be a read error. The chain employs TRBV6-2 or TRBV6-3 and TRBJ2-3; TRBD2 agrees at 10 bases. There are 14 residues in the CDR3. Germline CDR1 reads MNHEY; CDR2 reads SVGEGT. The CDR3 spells CATSLAGDTDTQYF. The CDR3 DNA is TGTGCCACCAGTCTAGCGGGGGACACAGATACGCAGTATTTT.

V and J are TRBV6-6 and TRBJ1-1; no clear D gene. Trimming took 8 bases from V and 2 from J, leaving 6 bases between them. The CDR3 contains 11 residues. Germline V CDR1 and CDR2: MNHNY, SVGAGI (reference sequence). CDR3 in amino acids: CASRGNTEAFF. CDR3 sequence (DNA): TGTGCCAGCCGGGGTAACACTGAAGCTTTCTTT.

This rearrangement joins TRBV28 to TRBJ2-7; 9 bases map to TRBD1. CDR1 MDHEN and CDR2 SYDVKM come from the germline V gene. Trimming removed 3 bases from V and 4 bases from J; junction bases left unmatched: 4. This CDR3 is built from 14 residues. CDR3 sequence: CASSLDRGRYEQYV. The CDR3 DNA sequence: TGTGCCAGCAGTTTGGACAGGGGTAGGTACGAGCAGTACGTC.

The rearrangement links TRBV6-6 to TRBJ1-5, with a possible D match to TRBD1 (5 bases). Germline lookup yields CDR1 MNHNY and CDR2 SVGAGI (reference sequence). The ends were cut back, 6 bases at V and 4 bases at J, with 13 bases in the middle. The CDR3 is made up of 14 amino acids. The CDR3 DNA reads TGTGCCAGCAGGTGGGTGGGGGGAAATCAGCCCCAGCATTTT. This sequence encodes CASRWVGGNQPQHF.

Here the CDR3 reads CASSRAGEAFF. The CDR3 DNA sequence: TGTGCCAGCAGCAGGGCCGGAGAGGCTTTCTTT. The chain couples TRBV12-3 or TRBV12-4 to TRBJ1-1, with a tentative D call TRBD1 (5 bases). Trimming shortened V by 6 bases and J by 11 bases, and 13 bases separated the two germline ends. This CDR3 comprises 11 residues.

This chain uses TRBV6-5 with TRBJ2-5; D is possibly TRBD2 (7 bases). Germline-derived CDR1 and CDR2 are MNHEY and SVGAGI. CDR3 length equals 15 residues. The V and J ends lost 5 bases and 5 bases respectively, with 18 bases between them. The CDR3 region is CASSPPGAGAETQYF. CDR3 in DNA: TGTGCCAGCAGTCCTCCGGGTGCGGGGGCCGAGACCCAGTACTTC.

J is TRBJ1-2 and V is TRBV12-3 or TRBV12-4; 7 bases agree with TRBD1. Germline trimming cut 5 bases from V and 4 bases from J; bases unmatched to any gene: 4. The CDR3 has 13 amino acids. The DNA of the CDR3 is TGTGCCAGCAGTGCCCGACAGGGCTATGGCTACACCTTC. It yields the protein CASSARQGYGYTF.

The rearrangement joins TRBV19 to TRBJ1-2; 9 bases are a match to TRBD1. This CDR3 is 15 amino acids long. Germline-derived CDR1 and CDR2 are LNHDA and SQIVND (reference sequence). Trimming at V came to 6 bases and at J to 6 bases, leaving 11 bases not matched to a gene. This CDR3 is CASRTRTGGGNGYTF. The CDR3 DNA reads TGTGCCAGTAGAACTAGAACAGGGGGCGGTAATGGCTACACCTTC.

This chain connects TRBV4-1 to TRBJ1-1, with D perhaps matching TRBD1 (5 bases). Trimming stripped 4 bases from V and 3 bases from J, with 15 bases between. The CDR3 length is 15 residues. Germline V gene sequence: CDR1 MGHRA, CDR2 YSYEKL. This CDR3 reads CASSLHRLRYTEAFF. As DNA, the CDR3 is TGCGCCAGCAGCCTGCACAGGCTGAGGTACACTGAAGCTTTCTTT.

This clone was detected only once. The CDR3 loop reads CASSLYGAPGEEGQFF. The DNA of the CDR3 is TGCGCCAGCAGCCTCTACGGGGCCCCAGGCGAGGAGGGGCAGTTCTTC. The chain links TRBV5-1 to TRBJ2-1; weak D call: TRBD2 (6 bases). The CDR3 runs 16 residues. CDR1 SGHRS and CDR2 YFSETQ come from the germline V gene. Trimming took off 4 bases at V and 12 bases at J, with 26 bases between the two ends.

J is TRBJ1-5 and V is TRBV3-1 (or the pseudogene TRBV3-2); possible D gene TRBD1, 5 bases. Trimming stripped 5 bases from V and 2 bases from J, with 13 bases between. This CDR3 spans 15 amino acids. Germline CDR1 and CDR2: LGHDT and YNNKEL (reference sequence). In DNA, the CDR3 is TGTGCCAGCAGCGGGAAGGGGCCGGGCAATCAGCCCCAGCATTTT. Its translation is CASSGKGPGNQPQHF.

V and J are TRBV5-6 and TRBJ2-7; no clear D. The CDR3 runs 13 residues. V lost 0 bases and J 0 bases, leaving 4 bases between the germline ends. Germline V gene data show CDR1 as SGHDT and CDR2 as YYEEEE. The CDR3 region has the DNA TGTGCCAGCAGCTTGGACTACTCCTACGAGCAGTACGTC. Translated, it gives CASSLDYSYEQYV.

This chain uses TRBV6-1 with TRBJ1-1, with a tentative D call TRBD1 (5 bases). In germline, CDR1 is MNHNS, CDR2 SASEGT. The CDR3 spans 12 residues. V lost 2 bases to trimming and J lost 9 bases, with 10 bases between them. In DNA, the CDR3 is TGTGCCAGCAGTGAACAGGCGGGACAAGCTTTCTTT. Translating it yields CASSEQAGQAFF.

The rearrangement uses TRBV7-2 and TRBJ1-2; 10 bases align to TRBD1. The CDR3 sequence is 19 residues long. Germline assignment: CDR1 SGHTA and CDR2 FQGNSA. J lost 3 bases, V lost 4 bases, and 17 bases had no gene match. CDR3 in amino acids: CASSSPPAGTGDKYYGYTF. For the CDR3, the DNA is TGTGCCAGCAGCTCGCCACCCGCCGGGACAGGGGACAAATACTATGGCTACACCTTC.

CDR3 sequence (DNA): TGTGCCAGCAGCTTCGGAACCAGCGATGGGCCCCAGCATTTT. Encoded protein: CASSFGTSDGPQHF. This chain uses TRBV7-8 with TRBJ1-5; D is uncertain. The germline V gene encodes CDR1 SGHVS and CDR2 FQNEAQ. The V and J ends lost 3 bases and 9 bases respectively, with 15 bases between them. The CDR3 spans 14 residues.

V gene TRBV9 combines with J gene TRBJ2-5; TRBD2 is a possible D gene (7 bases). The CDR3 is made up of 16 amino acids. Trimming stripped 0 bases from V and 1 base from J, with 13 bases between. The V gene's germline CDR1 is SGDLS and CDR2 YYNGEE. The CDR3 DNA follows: TGTGCCAGCAGCGTAGAGGGCGGGGGCCCCCAAGAGACCCAGTACTTC. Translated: CASSVEGGGPQETQYF.

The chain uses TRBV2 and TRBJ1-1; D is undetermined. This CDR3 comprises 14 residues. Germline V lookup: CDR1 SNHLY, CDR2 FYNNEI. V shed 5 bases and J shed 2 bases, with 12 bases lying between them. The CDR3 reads CASSRRNHNTEAFF. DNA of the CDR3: TGTGCCAGCAGTCGGAGAAATCACAACACTGAAGCTTTCTTT.